A selection of T cell receptor beta chains follows, all from one sample in a study of cytomegalovirus exposure and HLA in healthy donors. Method: immunoSEQ multiplex PCR; TCRdb's copy keeps in-frame clones and lacks some. The sample includes 100,000 to 150,000 clones, roughly 89% of them seen just once. Specimen: PBMCs. These receptors were taken from a woman younger than 30 in good health and CMV-seronegative. Each CDR3 is given with its conserved first and last residue. D genes are given only for firm matches. Rows may omit the clone size; those that give it use once, few, many or a size class.

d_call clone_size j_call v_call cdr3_nt cdr3_aa
- - TRBJ1-2 TRBV5-1 TGCGCCAGCAGCTTAACGGTCTTCTATGGCTACACCTTC CASSLTVFYGYTF
- once TRBJ1-6 TRBV30 TGTGCCTGGAACTATCTCGGTTCACCCCTCCACTTT CAWNYLGSPLHF
TRBD1 - TRBJ1-6 TRBV28 TGTGCCAGCAGTTTAGGGTTTATAGTGGTTGTTCAGGGGGCTGGGTCACCCCTCCACTTT CASSLGFIVVVQGAGSPLHF
TRBD2 - TRBJ2-5 TRBV15 TGTGCCACCAGTTCAGTTCTGTGGACTAGCGGCCAAGAGACCCAGTACTTC CATSSVLWTSGQETQYF
TRBD1 - TRBJ2-5 TRBV5-1 TGCGCCAGCGGGGCCAGGGGGCAGGAGACCCAGTACTTC CASGARGQETQYF
TRBD1 - TRBJ2-5 TRBV19 TGTGCCAGTAGCCCCAGAAGGGACAGGGAAGGAGAGACCCAGTACTTC CASSPRRDREGETQYF
- - TRBJ2-3 TRBV28 TGTGCCAGCAGTTTCCTAAACCCTTGGGATACGCAGTATTTT CASSFLNPWDTQYF
- - TRBJ1-2 TRBV28 TGTGCCAGCAGTATCCAGGGGCCTCTAGGCTACACCTTC CASSIQGPLGYTF
- - TRBJ2-2 TRBV6-1 TGTGCCAGCAGTGCGGAACGGGGTAACACCGGGGAGCTGTTTTTT CASSAERGNTGELFF
- once TRBJ1-3 TRBV7-9 TGTGCCAGAGCTAACACCATATATTTT CARANTIYF
- - TRBJ1-1 TRBV28 TGTGCCAGCAGTTTCAGAGCGTGGGCTTTCTTT CASSFRAWAFF
- - TRBJ2-3 TRBV27 TGTGCCAGCAGTTTTTCTACCTTGGATACGCAGTATTTT CASSFSTLDTQYF
TRBD1 once TRBJ1-2 TRBV28 TGTGCCAGCAACTTTAGGGGGACAGGGACCTATGGCTACACCTTC CASNFRGTGTYGYTF
TRBD1 - TRBJ2-6 TRBV7-9 TGTGCCAGCAGCGATTTACCGACAGGGCGTTCCTCTGGGGCCAACGTCCTGACTTTC CASSDLPTGRSSGANVLTF
TRBD2 - TRBJ2-1 TRBV4-3 TGCGCCAGCAGCCAAGATCTGGGACTAGCGGGGGAGCAGTTCTTC CASSQDLGLAGEQFF
- - TRBJ1-4 TRBV18 TGTGCCAGCTCACCACTGACAGAGAGGAGTGAAAAACTGTTTTTT CASSPLTERSEKLFF
TRBD1 - TRBJ1-5 TRBV28 TGTGCCAGCAGTAACAGGGGTCACAATCAGCCCCAGCATTTT CASSNRGHNQPQHF
- - TRBJ2-1 TRBV10-3 TGTGCCATCAGTGAGTCTGAGACCTACAATGAGCAGTTCTTC CAISESETYNEQFF
TRBD1 - TRBJ2-5 TRBV5-4 TGTGCCAGCAGCCTGGGGACAGGGGGACAAGAGACCCAGTACTTC CASSLGTGGQETQYF
- - TRBJ2-1 TRBV19 TGTGCCAGTAGTATCCCCAGTATATCAGGGGCTGGGGGTTATACAATGAGGCAGTTCTTC CASSIPSISGAGGYTMRQFF
- few TRBJ1-5 TRBV6-5 TGTGCCAGCAGTTACGCGGGTGGGAGCAATCAGCCCCAGCATTTT CASSYAGGSNQPQHF
- - TRBJ2-3 TRBV11-3 TGTGCCAGCAGCTTTTCAGGGTCAGATACGCAGTATTTT CASSFSGSDTQYF
TRBD2 - TRBJ2-3 TRBV30 TGTGCCTGTTCTGGGCGGGGGGGTTCGGATACGCAGTATTTT CACSGRGGSDTQYF
TRBD1 - TRBJ2-1 TRBV4-1 TGCGCCAGCAGCCAAGAAGGGACAGGGCAATACAATGAGCAGTTCTTC CASSQEGTGQYNEQFF
TRBD1 - TRBJ1-1 TRBV6-5 TGTGCCAGCAGTCTAGGACAGGGCGACACTGAAGCTTTCTTT CASSLGQGDTEAFF
TRBD2 once TRBJ2-7 TRBV7-9 TGTGCCAGCAGTTCGGGACTAGAGTACGAGCAGTACTTC CASSSGLEYEQYF
- - TRBJ1-5 TRBV7-2 TGTGCCAGCAGCTTAGGACAGTCCCTCAATCAGCCCCAGCATTTT CASSLGQSLNQPQHF
- - TRBJ2-2 TRBV4-1 TGCGCCAGCAGCCAAGAAGCCCCTTTAGTTAGCGGGAACACCGGGGAGCTGTTTTTT CASSQEAPLVSGNTGELFF
- - TRBJ1-2 TRBV19 TGTGCCAGTAGTATAGTTCCATCCCGGACAGTTAATGGCTACACCTTC CASSIVPSRTVNGYTF
TRBD2 - TRBJ2-2 TRBV7-9 TGTGCCAGCAGCTCAAAAGGACTAGTTGACGGGGAGCTGTTTTTT CASSSKGLVDGELFF
- - TRBJ2-7 TRBV15 TGTGCCACCAGCAGAGCCTACAGGACCGAGCAGTACTTC CATSRAYRTEQYF
TRBD2 - TRBJ2-1 TRBV6-4 TGTGCCAGCAGTGAAGGAGCGGGGGCCTCAAATGAGCAGTTCTTC CASSEGAGASNEQFF
TRBD1 - TRBJ1-5 TRBV28 TGTGCCAGCAGTTTAGGACAGGTAAATCAGCCCCAGCATTTT CASSLGQVNQPQHF
- many TRBJ2-3 TRBV30 TGTGCCTGGAGTGGGAAGGGGATCGGCACAGATACGCAGTATTTT CAWSGKGIGTDTQYF
- few TRBJ2-7 TRBV7-9 TGTGCCAGCAGCCCAAGAGGTAGACGCGAGCAGTACTTC CASSPRGRREQYF
- - TRBJ2-7 TRBV4-1 TGCGCCAGCAGCCAGGCTACTACCTACGAGCAGTACTTC CASSQATTYEQYF
TRBD2 - TRBJ2-1 TRBV19 TGTGCCAGTAGTAGGGAGCGGGAGGGGTACTACAATGAGCAGTTCTTC CASSREREGYYNEQFF
TRBD1 - TRBJ2-2 TRBV28 TGTGCCAGCAGCCGGACAGGGGGCAACGGGGAGCTGTTTTTT CASSRTGGNGELFF
- - TRBJ1-5 TRBV28 TGTGCCAGCACTTGGGTCAATGTCAGGGACACACCCCAGCATTTT CASTWVNVRDTPQHF
TRBD1 - TRBJ1-5 TRBV19 TGTGCCATTTCGGGACAGCATAGCAATCAGCCCCAGCATTTT CAISGQHSNQPQHF
TRBD2 - TRBJ2-1 TRBV28 TGTGCCAGCAGTTTAAGACTAGCGGGAGATGATAAGAAGTTCTTC CASSLRLAGDDKKFF
TRBD1 - TRBJ1-2 TRBV6-1 TGTGCCAGCAGTGGGCTGGACAGGGTTTTTTATGGCTACACCTTC CASSGLDRVFYGYTF
- - TRBJ1-1 TRBV27 TGTGCCAGCAGTTTATTGAGGAACACTGAAGCTTTCTTT CASSLLRNTEAFF
TRBD1 - TRBJ1-2 TRBV7-9 TGTGCCAGCAGAAGACAGGGGGTAAACTATGGCTACACCTTC CASRRQGVNYGYTF